This TCR beta chain came from a study of blood T cell repertoires in COVID-19. V lost 3 bases, J lost 6 bases, and 3 bases stayed unmatched. There are 13 residues in the CDR3. Sequencing was performed with immunoSEQ multiplex PCR; in TCRdb, only in-frame clones are kept and a portion is missing. The sample lists around 180,000 clones, around 82% occurring once. This receptor was obtained from a woman aged 80 or over with acute or convalescent COVID-19. What was sequenced was peripheral blood. J is TRBJ2-7 and V is TRBV12-3 or TRBV12-4; 9 bases line up with TRBD2. The CDR3 protein is CASSLELAGEQYF. In DNA, the CDR3 is TGTGCCAGCAGTTTGGAACTAGCGGGCGAGCAGTACTTC.